This record looks at one T cell receptor beta chain sequence and its context. This entry belongs to a study of blood T cells in healthy people across ages. Together with a sample-barcoded 5' primer, a J-beta primer mix was included in a second PCR lasting roughly 7 to 11 cycles. TCRdb re-called the 5' RACE reads with MiXCR, one entry per CDR3 protein. This table has more than 650,000 distinct CDR3 sequences, 20% to 25% appearing once. The CDR3 has 12 residues. V gave up 7 bases and J gave up 4 bases, with 11 bases separating them. Each sample had at least 6.5 million PBMCs isolated. V usage is TRBV12-3 or TRBV12-4 and J usage is TRBJ2-7; possibly TRBD1 or TRBD2 for D (5 bases each). The sequencing sample was made of blood. This TCR derives from a man in his 70s in good health. The CDR3 is CASNYWGYEQYF. CDR3 coding DNA: TGTGCCAGCAATTATTGGGGGTACGAGCAGTACTTC.